The 4 T cell receptor beta chains below come from one sample, sequenced in a study of OX40 agonist ivuxolimab in advanced cancers. The assay was immunoSEQ multiplex PCR, and TCRdb's table has in-frame clones only and misses some. Among about 55,000 clones, around 87% were seen once, and the ten largest hold roughly 15%. The source material was CD4+ or CD8+ T cells sorted from blood, sampled in a trial of the OX40 agonist ivuxolimab. The receptors were sampled from an adult with an advanced solid tumor such as melanoma, head and neck, liver or kidney cancer.

The chain has TRBV30 and TRBJ2-1, with 9 bases identical to TRBD2. The germline CDR1 and CDR2 sequences are GTSNPN and SVGIG (reference sequence). The CDR3 spans 14 residues. The ends lost 3 bases at V and 6 bases at J; junction bases unmatched: 6. The CDR3 sequence: CAWRIAGVGNEQFF. Written as DNA, the CDR3 is TGTGCCTGGAGGATAGCGGGAGTCGGCAATGAGCAGTTCTTC.

This chain links TRBV19 with TRBJ2-6; possibly TRBD2 for D (5 bases). Per the germline V gene, CDR1 is LNHDA and CDR2 is SQIVND (reference sequence). The CDR3 is 17 amino acids. The ends were cut back, 3 bases at V and 0 bases at J, with 12 bases in the middle. This CDR3 reads CASSMPRGSSGANVLTF. The DNA of the CDR3 is TGTGCCAGTAGTATGCCTCGGGGTAGCTCTGGGGCCAACGTCCTGACTTTC.

The chain is built from TRBV14 and TRBJ2-4, with D perhaps TRBD1 (6 bases). CDR3 length: 14 residues. Germline CDR1 reads SGHDN; CDR2 reads FVKESK. Trimming stripped 2 bases from V and 7 bases from J, with 12 bases between. The CDR3 DNA reads TGTGCCAGCAGCCAATGGGGGACACTGAACATTCAGTACTTC. This translates into CASSQWGTLNIQYF.

The rearrangement uses TRBV4-2 and TRBJ2-2, with TRBD2 identical over 11 bases. Germline loops: CDR1 LGHNA, CDR2 YNFKEQ. CDR3 size: 17 residues. Trimming at V came to 4 bases and at J to 0 bases, leaving 4 bases not matched to a gene. The CDR3 DNA sequence: TGTGCCAGCAGCCTAGGACTAGCGGGCACGAACACCGGGGAGCTGTTTTTT. Translation: CASSLGLAGTNTGELFF.